This is a list of T cell receptor beta chains from one sample in a study of early T cells in non-severe SARS-CoV-2 infection. A single record per CDR3 protein comes from TCRdb applying MiXCR to the 5' RACE reads. The profile covers about 110,000 distinct CDR3 sequences, with roughly 12% appearing a single time and less than 4.5% taken by the ten largest. The starting material was whole blood, obtained at baseline. These TCRs come from an adult who was a healthcare worker with PCR-confirmed SARS-CoV-2 infection or an uninfected control (not recorded which). CDR3s include the opening cysteine and the closing phenylalanine or tryptophan. The D gene is left open where the match is weak. Not every row has a clone size; where given, it reads once, few, many or a size class.

length	V	J	size	D	CDR3	DNA
17	TRBV29-1	TRBJ2-5	many	NA	CSVAPNTGREYQETQYF	TGCAGCGTGGCCCCTAACACAGGGAGGGAGTACCAAGAGACCCAGTACTTC
15	TRBV5-5	TRBJ1-3	few	NA	CASSLPHSSGNTIYF	TGTGCCAGCAGCCTTCCCCATAGCTCTGGAAACACCATATATTTT
17	TRBV4-1	TRBJ2-7	few	TRBD2	CASSQDRTSGTSYEQYF	TGCGCCAGCAGCCAAGACCGGACTAGCGGGACCTCCTACGAGCAGTACTTC
13	TRBV20-1	TRBJ1-2	NA	NA	CSARGTTDAGYTF	TGCAGTGCTAGAGGGACGACGGACGCGGGCTACACCTTC
20	TRBV19	TRBJ2-1	NA	TRBD2	CASSIDAGTSGRARFNEQFF	TGTGCCAGTAGTATAGACGCCGGGACTAGCGGGAGGGCCCGGTTCAATGAGCAGTTCTTC
14	TRBV12-3/TRBV12-4	TRBJ1-5	NA	NA	CASSLSTGNQPQHF	TGTGCCAGCAGTTTAAGTACAGGGAATCAGCCCCAGCATTTT
13	TRBV20-1	TRBJ1-6	few	TRBD1	CSAPRQGRTPLHF	TGCAGTGCCCCCCGACAGGGTAGGACACCCCTCCACTTT
16	TRBV7-6	TRBJ2-5	many	TRBD2	CASSLGASGGQETQYF	TGTGCCAGCAGCTTAGGAGCTAGCGGAGGTCAAGAGACCCAGTACTTC
16	TRBV10-2	TRBJ2-1	many	NA	CASSAAGVPNYNEQFF	TGCGCCAGCAGTGCAGCAGGGGTCCCCAACTACAATGAGCAGTTCTTC
15	TRBV5-5	TRBJ1-1	NA	NA	CASSLLVRDIGEAFF	TGTGCCAGCAGCTTATTGGTAAGGGATATCGGTGAAGCTTTCTTT
19	TRBV5-6	TRBJ1-1	few	NA	CASSPYRGASRSLYTEAFF	TGTGCCAGCAGCCCCTACCGGGGGGCTTCCCGCTCACTCTATACTGAAGCTTTCTTT
15	TRBV11-2	TRBJ2-1	few	TRBD1	CASSATWDRYNEQFF	TGTGCCAGCAGCGCCACCTGGGACAGGTACAATGAGCAGTTCTTC
14	TRBV20-1	TRBJ2-7	many	NA	CSARTVGGGGEQYF	TGCAGTGCTAGGACGGTAGGCGGGGGCGGCGAGCAGTACTTC
11	TRBV2	TRBJ1-2	few	TRBD1	CASSPIRGHTF	TGTGCCAGCAGTCCCATCAGGGGGCACACCTTC
13	TRBV29-1	TRBJ1-5	NA	NA	CSVVAGSHQPQHF	TGCAGCGTTGTAGCGGGTTCCCACCAGCCCCAGCATTTT
14	TRBV5-1	TRBJ2-3	few	NA	CASSLVAGKDTQYF	TGCGCCAGCAGCTTGGTGGCAGGAAAAGATACGCAGTATTTT
15	TRBV5-6	TRBJ1-3	few	NA	CASSPTGLSGNTIYF	TGTGCCAGCAGTCCGACAGGACTCTCTGGAAACACCATATATTTT
13	TRBV12-3/TRBV12-4	TRBJ1-1	NA	NA	CASSYRVGTEAFF	TGTGCCAGCAGTTACAGGGTAGGGACTGAAGCTTTCTTT
16	TRBV5-6	TRBJ1-3	NA	NA	CASSLPPTVAGNTIYF	TGTGCCAGCAGCTTACCCCCCACAGTAGCCGGAAACACCATATATTTT
15	TRBV7-6	TRBJ2-7	NA	TRBD1	CASSPGTGEPYEQYF	TGTGCCAGCAGTCCCGGGACAGGGGAGCCCTACGAGCAGTACTTC
13	TRBV12-3/TRBV12-4	TRBJ1-1	NA	NA	CASSRMRDTEAFF	TGTGCCAGCAGTCGGATGCGGGACACTGAAGCTTTCTTT
17	TRBV20-1	TRBJ2-6	NA	NA	CSAREHGGPSGANVLTF	TGCAGTGCTAGAGAACATGGAGGACCCTCTGGGGCCAACGTCCTGACTTTC
14	TRBV6-5	TRBJ2-5	NA	NA	CASSYSVNRVTQYF	TGTGCCAGCAGTTACAGTGTAAATCGGGTGACCCAGTACTTC
13	TRBV18	TRBJ1-1	NA	NA	CASSPQYGDGAFF	TGTGCCAGCTCACCACAATACGGGGACGGAGCTTTCTTT
15	TRBV5-1	TRBJ1-6	NA	TRBD1	CASSRDRQPNSPLHF	TGCGCCAGCAGCCGGGACAGGCAACCCAATTCACCCCTCCACTTT
14	TRBV2	TRBJ1-5	few	NA	CASSEGPRNQPQHF	TGTGCCAGCAGTGAGGGGCCCCGCAATCAGCCCCAGCATTTT
17	TRBV7-3	TRBJ1-3	few	NA	CASSPKTPGQTGNTIYF	TGTGCCAGCAGTCCTAAGACCCCGGGGCAGACTGGAAACACCATATATTTT
11	TRBV7-9	TRBJ1-1	few	NA	CASSLGAQAFF	TGTGCCAGCAGCTTAGGGGCTCAAGCTTTCTTT
15	TRBV18	TRBJ1-6	few	TRBD1	CASSSAGGDDSPLHF	TGTGCCAGCTCATCCGCAGGGGGCGACGATTCACCCCTCCACTTT
11	TRBV20-1	TRBJ2-5	NA	NA	CSANRRETQYF	TGCAGTGCTAATCGTCGAGAGACCCAGTACTTC
13	TRBV5-4	TRBJ2-7	NA	TRBD1	CASSQQGTHEQYF	TGTGCCAGCAGCCAACAGGGGACCCACGAGCAGTACTTC
14	TRBV28	TRBJ2-1	few	NA	CASSLLEGLREQFF	TGTGCCAGCAGTTTGCTCGAAGGACTTAGGGAGCAGTTCTTC
19	TRBV15	TRBJ2-1	few	NA	CATSRVTLQGGVPRYEQFF	TGTGCCACCAGCAGAGTTACCCTTCAGGGGGGGGTACCTAGGTATGAGCAGTTCTTC
15	TRBV6-5	TRBJ1-2	few	NA	CASTKGHLLGYGYTF	TGTGCCAGCACCAAAGGGCATCTACTAGGCTATGGCTACACCTTC
14	TRBV7-9	TRBJ2-7	NA	NA	CASSPLGRTYEQYF	TGTGCCAGCAGCCCGCTTGGGCGGACCTACGAGCAGTACTTC
14	TRBV6-2/TRBV6-3	TRBJ1-6	few	TRBD1	CASSFPTGIAALHF	TGTGCCAGCAGTTTTCCGACAGGGATCGCAGCCCTCCACTTT
16	TRBV2	TRBJ1-6	few	NA	CASSEAQQGRGSPLHF	TGTGCCAGCAGTGAAGCTCAGCAGGGCCGGGGTTCACCCCTCCACTTT
15	TRBV6-5	TRBJ2-1	many	NA	CASSYRDTAYNEQFF	TGTGCCAGCAGTTACCGGGACACCGCCTACAATGAGCAGTTCTTC
17	TRBV11-2	TRBJ2-3	once	NA	CASSLTTPRASTDTQYF	TGTGCCAGCAGCTTAACCACCCCCCGGGCTTCGACAGATACGCAGTATTTT
15	TRBV28	TRBJ2-3	few	TRBD2	CASTLTSGRTDTQYF	TGTGCCAGCACCTTGACTAGCGGGAGAACAGATACGCAGTATTTT
16	TRBV11-1	TRBJ1-1	NA	TRBD1	CASSFSPGQMNTEAFF	TGTGCCAGCAGCTTTTCCCCGGGACAGATGAACACTGAAGCTTTCTTT
12	TRBV19	TRBJ2-1	many	NA	CASSISYNEQFF	TGTGCCAGTAGTATATCCTACAATGAGCAGTTCTTC
14	TRBV20-1	TRBJ2-7	NA	TRBD2	CSASFFGRAGEQYF	TGCAGTGCGAGCTTTTTCGGGAGGGCTGGCGAGCAGTACTTC
14	TRBV2	TRBJ2-3	NA	NA	CASKVEYSTDTQYF	TGTGCCAGCAAGGTGGAATATAGCACAGATACGCAGTATTTT